Listed here is a single TCR beta chain. V was clipped by 6 bases and J by 7 bases; unmatched bases: 7. The germline V gene encodes CDR1 LNHDA and CDR2 SQIVND (reference sequence). The CDR3 has 15 amino acids. These data belong to a study of T cells in Graves' hyperthyroidism and ophthalmopathy. Template material for amplifying TCR beta CDR3 regions consisted of RNA transcripts. Using the HTBI primer set, a first-round RT-PCR was run on the TCR CDR3. TCRdb processed the multiplex PCR reads anew with MiXCR; each CDR3 protein has one entry. The repertoire holds 600,000 or so distinct CDR3 sequences, with about a sixth as singletons.

The sequencing input was blood. The source of this sequence is a woman in her twenties or thirties with Graves' hyperthyroidism. The J gene is TRBJ1-5, the V gene TRBV19; 12 bases are shared with TRBD1. The CDR3 loop reads CASRPGQGAAQPQHF. CDR3 nucleotide sequence: TGTGCCAGTAGACCGGGACAGGGGGCTGCGCAGCCCCAGCATTTT.